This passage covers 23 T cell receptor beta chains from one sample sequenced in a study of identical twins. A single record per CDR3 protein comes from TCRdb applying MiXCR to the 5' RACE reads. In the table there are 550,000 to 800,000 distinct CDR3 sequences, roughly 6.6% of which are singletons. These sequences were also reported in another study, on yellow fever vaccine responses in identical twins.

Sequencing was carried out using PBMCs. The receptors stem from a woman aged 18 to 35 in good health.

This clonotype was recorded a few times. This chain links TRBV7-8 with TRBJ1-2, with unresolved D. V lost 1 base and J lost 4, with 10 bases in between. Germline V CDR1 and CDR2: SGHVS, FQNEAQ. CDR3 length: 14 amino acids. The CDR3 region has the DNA TGTGCCAGCAGCTTAGAGTCGGGTACCTATGGCTACACCTTC. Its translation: CASSLESGTYGYTF.

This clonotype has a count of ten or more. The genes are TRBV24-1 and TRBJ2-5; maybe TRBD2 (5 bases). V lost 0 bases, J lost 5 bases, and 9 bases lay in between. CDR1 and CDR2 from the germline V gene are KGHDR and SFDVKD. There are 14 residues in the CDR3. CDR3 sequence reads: CATSDLKGGETQYF. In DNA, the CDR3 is TGTGCCACCAGTGATTTGAAGGGCGGGGAGACCCAGTACTTC.

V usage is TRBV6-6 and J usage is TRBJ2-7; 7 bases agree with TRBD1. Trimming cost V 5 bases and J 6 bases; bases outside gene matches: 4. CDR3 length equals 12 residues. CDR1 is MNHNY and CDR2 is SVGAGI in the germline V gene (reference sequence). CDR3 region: CASSPQGFEQYV. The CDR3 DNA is TGTGCCAGCAGTCCACAGGGGTTCGAGCAGTACGTC.

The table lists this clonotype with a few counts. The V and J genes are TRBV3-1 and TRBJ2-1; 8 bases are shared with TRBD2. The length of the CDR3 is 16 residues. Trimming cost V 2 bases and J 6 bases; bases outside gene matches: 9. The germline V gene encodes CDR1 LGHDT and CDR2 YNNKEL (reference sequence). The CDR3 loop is CASSQSGTSSFNEQFF. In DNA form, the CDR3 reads TGTGCCAGCAGCCAATCCGGGACTAGTAGTTTCAATGAGCAGTTCTTC.

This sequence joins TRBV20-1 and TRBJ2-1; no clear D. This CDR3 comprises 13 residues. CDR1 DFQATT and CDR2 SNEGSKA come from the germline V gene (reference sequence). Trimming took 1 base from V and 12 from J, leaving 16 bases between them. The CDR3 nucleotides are TGCAGTGCTAGAGGGGATTCCGATAACGCGCAGTTCTTC. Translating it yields CSARGDSDNAQFF.

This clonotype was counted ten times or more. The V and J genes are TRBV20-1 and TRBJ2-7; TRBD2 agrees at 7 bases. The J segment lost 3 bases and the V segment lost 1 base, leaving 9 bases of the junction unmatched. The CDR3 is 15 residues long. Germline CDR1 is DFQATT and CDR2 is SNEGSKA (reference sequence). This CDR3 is CSARGGGTVSYEQYV. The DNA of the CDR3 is TGCAGTGCTAGAGGGGGAGGGACTGTGAGCTACGAGCAGTACGTC.

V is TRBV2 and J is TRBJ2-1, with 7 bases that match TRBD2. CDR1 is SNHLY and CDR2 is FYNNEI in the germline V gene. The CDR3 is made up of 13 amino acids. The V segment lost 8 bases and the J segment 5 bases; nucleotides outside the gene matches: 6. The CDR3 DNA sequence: TGTGCCAGCTGGAGGAGCGGGAACAATGAGCAGTTCTTC. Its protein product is CASWRSGNNEQFF.

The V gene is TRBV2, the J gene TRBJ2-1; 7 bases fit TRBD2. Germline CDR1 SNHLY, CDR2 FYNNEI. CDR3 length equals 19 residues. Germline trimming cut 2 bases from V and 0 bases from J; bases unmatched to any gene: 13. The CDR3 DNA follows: TGTGCCAGCAGTGAACTGGGAGGGAACCGACAGAACTCCTACAATGAGCAGTTCTTC. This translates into CASSELGGNRQNSYNEQFF. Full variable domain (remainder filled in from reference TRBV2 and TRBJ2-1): EPEVTQTPSHQVTQMGQEVILRCVPISNHLYFYWYRQILGQKVEFLVSFYNNEISEKSEIFDDQFSVERPDGSNFTLKIRSTKLEDSAMYFCASSELGGNRQNSYNEQFFGPGTRLTVL.

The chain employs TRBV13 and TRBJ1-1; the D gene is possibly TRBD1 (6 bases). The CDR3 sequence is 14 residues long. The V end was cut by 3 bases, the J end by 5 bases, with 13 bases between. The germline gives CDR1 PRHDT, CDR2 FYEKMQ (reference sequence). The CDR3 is CASSFNRVGTEAFF. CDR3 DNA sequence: TGTGCCAGCAGCTTCAACAGGGTAGGGACTGAAGCTTTCTTT.

The CDR3 DNA follows: TGTGCCAGCCGCCTAGGCCTAGCGGGAGTTCAAGATACGCAGTATTTT. Protein sequence: CASRLGLAGVQDTQYF. The chain carries TRBV4-2 and TRBJ2-3, with 10 bases lining up with TRBD2. This CDR3 has 16 amino acids. J lost 5 bases, V lost 8 bases, and 13 bases had no gene match. Germline V gives CDR1 LGHNA, CDR2 YNFKEQ.

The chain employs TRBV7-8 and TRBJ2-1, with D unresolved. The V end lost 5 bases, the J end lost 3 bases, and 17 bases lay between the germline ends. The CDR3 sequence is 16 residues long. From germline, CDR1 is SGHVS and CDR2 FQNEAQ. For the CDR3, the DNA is TGTGCCAGCAGCCTCAGAAGCAAGGCTCACTACAATGAGCAGTTCTTC. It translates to CASSLRSKAHYNEQFF.

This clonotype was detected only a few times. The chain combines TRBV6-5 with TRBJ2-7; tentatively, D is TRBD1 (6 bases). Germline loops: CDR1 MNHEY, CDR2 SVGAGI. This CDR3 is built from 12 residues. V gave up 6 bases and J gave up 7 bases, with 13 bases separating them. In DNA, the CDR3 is TGTGCCAGCAGGCAGGGGCCGGGGGAGCAGTACTTC. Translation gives CASRQGPGEQYF.

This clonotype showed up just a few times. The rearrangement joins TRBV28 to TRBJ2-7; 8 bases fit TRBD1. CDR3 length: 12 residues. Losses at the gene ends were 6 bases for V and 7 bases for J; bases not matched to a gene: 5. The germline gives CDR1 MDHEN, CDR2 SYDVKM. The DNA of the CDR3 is TGTGCCAGCAGCCAGGGGGCGAGGGAGCAGTACGTC. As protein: CASSQGAREQYV.

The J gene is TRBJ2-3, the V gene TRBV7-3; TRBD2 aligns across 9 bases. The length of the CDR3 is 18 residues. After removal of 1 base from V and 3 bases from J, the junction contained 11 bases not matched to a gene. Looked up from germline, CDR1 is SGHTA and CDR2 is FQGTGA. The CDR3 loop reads CASSLKGSSGMPTDTQYF. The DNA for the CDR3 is TGTGCCAGCAGCTTAAAAGGCTCTAGCGGGATGCCTACAGATACGCAGTATTTT.

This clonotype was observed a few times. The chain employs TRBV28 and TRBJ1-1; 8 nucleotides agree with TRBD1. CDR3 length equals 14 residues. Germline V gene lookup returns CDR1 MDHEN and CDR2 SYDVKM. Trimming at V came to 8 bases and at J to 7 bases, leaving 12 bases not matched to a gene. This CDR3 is CASGSDRVGGEAFF. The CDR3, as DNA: TGTGCCAGCGGATCGGACAGGGTGGGGGGTGAAGCTTTCTTT.

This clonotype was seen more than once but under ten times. The CDR3, as DNA: TGTGCCAGCAGCTCAGAAAGCCTCCAGGGACCCGTGCGACAAAACTATGGCTACACCTTC. Amino acids: CASSSESLQGPVRQNYGYTF. This chain links TRBV11-1 with TRBJ1-2; TRBD1 is a possible D gene (5 bases). Germline V gene data show CDR1 as SGHAT and CDR2 as FQDESV (reference sequence). This CDR3 is built from 20 residues. Deletions cut 4 bases from V and 2 bases from J, with 29 bases between.

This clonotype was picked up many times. The CDR3 is CASSQDFRTGPIATDTQYF. In nucleotides, the CDR3 is TGCGCCAGCAGCCAAGATTTTAGGACAGGACCCATTGCCACAGATACGCAGTATTTT. The chain carries TRBV4-1 and TRBJ2-3, with 7 bases fitting TRBD1. CDR1 MGHRA and CDR2 YSYEKL come from the germline V gene. V was pared by 0 bases and J by 2 bases, with 14 bases of the junction left unmatched. This CDR3 is built from 19 residues.

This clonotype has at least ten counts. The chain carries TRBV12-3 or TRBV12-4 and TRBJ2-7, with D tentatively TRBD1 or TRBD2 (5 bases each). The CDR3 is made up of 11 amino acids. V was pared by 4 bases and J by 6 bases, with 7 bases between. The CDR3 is CASSWGIEQYF. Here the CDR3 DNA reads TGTGCCAGCAGTTGGGGGATCGAGCAGTACTTC.

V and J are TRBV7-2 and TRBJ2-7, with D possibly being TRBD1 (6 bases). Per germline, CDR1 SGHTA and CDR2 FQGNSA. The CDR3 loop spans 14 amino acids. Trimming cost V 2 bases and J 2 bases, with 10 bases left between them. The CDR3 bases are TGTGCCAGCAGCTTAATCGGACAGACCTACGAGCAGTACGTC. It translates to CASSLIGQTYEQYV.

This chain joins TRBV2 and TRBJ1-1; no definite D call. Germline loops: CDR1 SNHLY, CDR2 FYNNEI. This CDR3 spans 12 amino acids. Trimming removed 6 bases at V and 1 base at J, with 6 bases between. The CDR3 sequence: CASRNTNTEAFF. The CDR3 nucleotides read TGTGCCAGCAGGAACACGAACACTGAAGCTTTCTTT.

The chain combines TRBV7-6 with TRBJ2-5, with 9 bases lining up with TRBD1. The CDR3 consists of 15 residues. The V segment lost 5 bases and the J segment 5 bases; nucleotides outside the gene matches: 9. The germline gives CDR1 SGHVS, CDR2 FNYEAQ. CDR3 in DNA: TGTGCCAGCAGCCCGACAGGGGGGAGTCAGGAGACCCAGTACTTC. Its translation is CASSPTGGSQETQYF.

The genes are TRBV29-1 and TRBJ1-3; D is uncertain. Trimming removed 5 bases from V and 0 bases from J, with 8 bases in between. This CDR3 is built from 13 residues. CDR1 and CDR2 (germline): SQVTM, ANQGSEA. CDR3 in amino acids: CSVRRNSGNTIYF. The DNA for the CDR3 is TGCAGCGTTAGGCGTAACTCTGGAAACACCATATATTTT. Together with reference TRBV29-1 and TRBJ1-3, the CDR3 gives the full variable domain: SAVISQKPSRDICQRGTSLTIQCQVDSQVTMMFWYRQQPGQSLTLIATANQGSEATYESGFVIDKFPISRPNLTFSTLTVSNMSPEDSSIYLCSVRRNSGNTIYFGEGSWLTVV.

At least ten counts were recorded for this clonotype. In DNA form, the CDR3 reads TGTGCCAGCAGCTTAGCAGGGGGACTAGCGGGGGCTACGCAGTATTTT. Translated, it gives CASSLAGGLAGATQYF. The chain links TRBV7-6 to TRBJ2-3, with TRBD2 matching over 14 bases. V lost 0 bases to trimming and J lost 8 bases; unmatched junction nucleotides: 4. The CDR3 is 16 amino acids. Per germline, CDR1 SGHVS and CDR2 FNYEAQ.